This is a list of T cell receptor beta chains from one sample in a study of blood T cell repertoires in COVID-19. Sequenced by immunoSEQ multiplex PCR; TCRdb stores in-frame clones only, minus some. The sample includes approximately 58,000 clones, about 83% of them seen just once. The sequenced sample consisted of peripheral blood. These receptors all stem from a man aged 35 to 55 with active COVID-19. CDR3s include the opening cysteine and the closing phenylalanine or tryptophan. The order of the fields is clone size, D gene, V gene, J gene, CDR3 protein, CDR3 DNA. D genes are given only for firm matches. Clone size appears in some rows only: once, few, many, or a class for an expanded clone.

size: .; D: TRBD2; V: TRBV19; J: TRBJ2-7; CDR3: CASSSGLAAYEQYF; DNA: TGTGCCAGTAGTTCGGGACTAGCGGCCTACGAGCAGTACTTC
size: few; D: TRBD1; V: TRBV5-5; J: TRBJ1-5; CDR3: CASATGASQPQHF; DNA: TGTGCCAGCGCGACAGGGGCAAGCCAGCCCCAGCATTTT
size: .; D: .; V: TRBV28; J: TRBJ1-3; CDR3: CASSLPHGVGNTIYF; DNA: TGTGCCAGCAGTTTACCCCACGGAGTGGGAAACACCATATATTTT
size: .; D: .; V: TRBV6-4; J: TRBJ2-7; CDR3: CASSRTLHF; DNA: TGTGCCAGCAGCCGCACTCTCCACTTC
size: .; D: TRBD1; V: TRBV5-6; J: TRBJ2-4; CDR3: CASSYKRDSKNIQYF; DNA: TGTGCCAGCAGCTATAAAAGGGACAGCAAAAACATTCAGTACTTC
size: .; D: TRBD2; V: TRBV28; J: TRBJ2-3; CDR3: CASSTYGGRMGDTQYF; DNA: TGTGCCAGCAGCACCTATGGCGGGAGAATGGGAGATACGCAGTATTTT
size: .; D: TRBD1; V: TRBV30; J: TRBJ1-2; CDR3: CAWSSPDRGYGYTF; DNA: TGTGCCTGGAGTTCCCCGGACAGGGGATATGGCTACACCTTC
size: .; D: TRBD2; V: TRBV19; J: TRBJ2-7; CDR3: CASSVGLAGGSEQYF; DNA: TGTGCCAGTAGTGTGGGACTAGCGGGAGGTTCCGAGCAGTACTTC
size: .; D: TRBD1; V: TRBV10-3; J: TRBJ1-6; CDR3: CAISQPTGQALHF; DNA: TGTGCCATCAGCCAACCGACGGGACAGGCGCTCCACTTT
size: .; D: .; V: TRBV11-2; J: TRBJ2-1; CDR3: CASSIAPPQGSPYNEQFF; DNA: TGTGCCAGCAGCATCGCTCCCCCTCAGGGAAGTCCCTACAATGAGCAGTTCTTC
size: .; D: TRBD2; V: TRBV7-2; J: TRBJ2-1; CDR3: CASSLGPSGVTYNEQFF; DNA: TGTGCCAGCAGCTTGGGGCCCAGCGGGGTAACCTACAATGAGCAGTTCTTC
size: .; D: TRBD2; V: TRBV27; J: TRBJ2-1; CDR3: CASSFGGRALAEQFF; DNA: TGTGCCAGCAGTTTCGGAGGGAGGGCCTTGGCTGAGCAGTTCTTC
size: .; D: .; V: TRBV29-1; J: TRBJ1-2; CDR3: CSVSGEGYTF; DNA: TGCAGCGTGTCAGGGGAAGGCTACACCTTC
size: .; D: TRBD1; V: TRBV5-1; J: TRBJ2-2; CDR3: CASSLGQVMTGELFF; DNA: TGCGCCAGCAGTTTGGGACAGGTTATGACCGGGGAGCTGTTTTTT
size: .; D: .; V: TRBV30; J: TRBJ1-5; CDR3: CAWSRQTSNQPQHF; DNA: TGTGCCTGGAGCAGGCAAACCAGCAATCAGCCCCAGCATTTT
size: .; D: .; V: TRBV10-2; J: TRBJ1-5; CDR3: CASSESGHRNQPQHF; DNA: TGCGCCAGCAGTGAGTCGGGGCACCGCAATCAGCCCCAGCATTTT
size: .; D: TRBD1; V: TRBV14; J: TRBJ2-2; CDR3: CASSQGQGATGELFF; DNA: TGTGCCAGCAGCCAGGGACAGGGGGCTACCGGGGAGCTGTTTTTT
size: few; D: .; V: TRBV12-3/TRBV12-4; J: TRBJ1-5; CDR3: CASSLGHFQPQHF; DNA: TGTGCCAGCAGCCTCGGACACTTTCAGCCCCAGCATTTT
size: .; D: .; V: TRBV27; J: TRBJ1-1; CDR3: CASKTTGNTEAFF; DNA: TGTGCCAGTAAGACGACGGGGAACACTGAAGCTTTCTTT
size: .; D: .; V: TRBV18; J: TRBJ2-1; CDR3: CASSPGAVVDNEQFF; DNA: TGTGCCAGCTCACCGGGAGCTGTTGTGGACAATGAGCAGTTCTTC
size: .; D: .; V: TRBV9; J: TRBJ2-3; CDR3: CASSVEGGLTDTQYF; DNA: TGTGCCAGCAGCGTTGAAGGTGGGCTCACAGATACGCAGTATTTT
size: .; D: TRBD1; V: TRBV9; J: TRBJ2-7; CDR3: CASSSRTGWGYEQYF; DNA: TGTGCCAGCAGCTCCCGGACAGGGTGGGGCTACGAGCAGTACTTC
size: .; D: .; V: TRBV6-5; J: TRBJ2-7; CDR3: CASSYLYEQYF; DNA: TGTGCCAGCAGTTACCTCTACGAGCAGTACTTC
size: .; D: .; V: TRBV5-4; J: TRBJ2-5; CDR3: CASSPYQETQYF; DNA: TGTGCCAGCAGCCCCTACCAAGAGACCCAGTACTTC
size: .; D: TRBD1; V: TRBV11-1; J: TRBJ2-5; CDR3: CASSDQQGYQETQYF; DNA: TGTGCCAGCAGCGACCAACAGGGGTACCAAGAGACCCAGTACTTC
size: few; D: TRBD1; V: TRBV6-1; J: TRBJ2-2; CDR3: CASSESGGAWTGELFF; DNA: TGTGCCAGCAGTGAATCAGGGGGCGCTTGGACAGGGGAGCTGTTTTTT
size: .; D: .; V: TRBV4-1; J: TRBJ1-1; CDR3: CASSQGRQGNTEAFF; DNA: TGCGCCAGCAGCCAAGGTCGGCAGGGAAACACTGAAGCTTTCTTT
size: .; D: TRBD1; V: TRBV19; J: TRBJ2-1; CDR3: CASSREPRDRGKGEQFF; DNA: TGTGCCAGTAGTCGAGAACCCCGGGACAGGGGGAAGGGTGAGCAGTTCTTC
size: .; D: .; V: TRBV2; J: TRBJ2-5; CDR3: CASSGGQETQYF; DNA: TGTGCCAGCAGTGGAGGGCAAGAGACCCAGTACTTC
size: many; D: .; V: TRBV7-2; J: TRBJ1-6; CDR3: CASSLGAGPPNSPLHF; DNA: TGTGCCAGCAGCTTAGGGGCGGGGCCGCCTAATTCACCCCTCCACTTT
size: once; D: TRBD1; V: TRBV19; J: TRBJ1-2; CDR3: CASSYSDRGIRNGYTF; DNA: TGTGCCAGTAGTTATTCGGACAGGGGCATCCGGAATGGCTACACCTTC
size: .; D: .; V: TRBV7-8; J: TRBJ1-6; CDR3: CASSFQGQDSPLHF; DNA: TGTGCCAGCAGCTTTCAGGGTCAGGATTCACCCCTCCACTTT
size: .; D: .; V: TRBV25-1; J: TRBJ2-5; CDR3: CASSESALFATGETQYF; DNA: TGTGCCAGCAGTGAATCTGCGCTCTTCGCTACCGGGGAGACCCAGTACTTC
size: .; D: TRBD2; V: TRBV27; J: TRBJ2-7; CDR3: CASSLVGLAGTNSYEQYF; DNA: TGTGCCAGCAGTTTGGTAGGACTAGCGGGTACCAACTCCTACGAGCAGTACTTC
size: .; D: .; V: TRBV11-2; J: TRBJ2-7; CDR3: CASSLDLGRGYEQYF; DNA: TGTGCCAGCAGCTTAGATTTGGGCAGGGGCTACGAGCAGTACTTC
size: .; D: TRBD2; V: TRBV11-2; J: TRBJ2-1; CDR3: CASSLGLGKYNEQFF; DNA: TGTGCCAGCAGCTTGGGACTAGGGAAATACAATGAGCAGTTCTTC
size: .; D: .; V: TRBV11-1; J: TRBJ2-2; CDR3: CASSNEAAANTGELFF; DNA: TGTGCCAGCAGCAACGAAGCGGCGGCGAACACCGGGGAGCTGTTTTTT
size: .; D: .; V: TRBV7-2; J: TRBJ2-7; CDR3: CASSLGGENEQYF; DNA: TGTGCCAGCAGCTTAGGGGGGGAGAACGAGCAGTACTTC
size: .; D: .; V: TRBV6-4; J: TRBJ1-1; CDR3: CASSDSAGSGTEAFF; DNA: TGTGCCAGCAGTGACTCGGCAGGGTCGGGCACTGAAGCTTTCTTT
size: .; D: TRBD1; V: TRBV30; J: TRBJ1-5; CDR3: CASGQGANQPQHF; DNA: TGTGCCTCCGGACAGGGGGCAAATCAGCCCCAGCATTTT
size: .; D: .; V: TRBV5-1; J: TRBJ2-7; CDR3: CASSLDSSYYEQYF; DNA: TGCGCCAGCAGCTTGGATTCGTCTTACTACGAGCAGTACTTC
size: .; D: .; V: TRBV12-3/TRBV12-4; J: TRBJ1-1; CDR3: CASSFGEDTEAFF; DNA: TGTGCCAGCAGTTTCGGAGAGGACACTGAAGCTTTCTTT
size: once; D: .; V: TRBV3-1/TRBV3-2; J: TRBJ2-5; CDR3: CASSQEEARAGTQYF; DNA: TGTGCCAGCAGCCAAGAAGAAGCGCGAGCTGGGACCCAGTACTTC
size: .; D: .; V: TRBV18; J: TRBJ2-7; CDR3: CASSPPRTGTTYEQYF; DNA: TGTGCCAGCTCACCTCCGCGAACCGGGACAACCTACGAGCAGTACTTC
size: .; D: .; V: TRBV28; J: TRBJ2-7; CDR3: CASSFPATGLDEQYF; DNA: TGTGCCAGCAGTTTTCCGGCAACAGGGTTGGACGAGCAGTACTTC
size: .; D: TRBD2; V: TRBV11-1; J: TRBJ2-7; CDR3: CASRVSGLAGDEQYF; DNA: TGTGCCAGCAGAGTGTCGGGACTAGCGGGAGACGAGCAGTACTTC
size: .; D: TRBD1; V: TRBV5-3; J: TRBJ2-7; CDR3: CARSLRGQRFYEQYF; DNA: TGTGCCAGAAGCTTACGGGGACAGCGCTTCTACGAGCAGTACTTC
size: .; D: .; V: TRBV7-3; J: TRBJ2-1; CDR3: CASSPGGPYNEQFF; DNA: TGTGCCAGCAGCCCGGGGGGCCCCTACAATGAGCAGTTCTTC
size: .; D: TRBD1; V: TRBV2; J: TRBJ2-2; CDR3: CASRAGQGATGELFF; DNA: TGTGCCAGCAGAGCTGGACAGGGAGCCACCGGGGAGCTGTTTTTT
size: .; D: .; V: TRBV28; J: TRBJ1-5; CDR3: CASSLGPFRGRNQPQHF; DNA: TGTGCCAGCAGTTTGGGCCCGTTCAGGGGACGCAATCAGCCCCAGCATTTT